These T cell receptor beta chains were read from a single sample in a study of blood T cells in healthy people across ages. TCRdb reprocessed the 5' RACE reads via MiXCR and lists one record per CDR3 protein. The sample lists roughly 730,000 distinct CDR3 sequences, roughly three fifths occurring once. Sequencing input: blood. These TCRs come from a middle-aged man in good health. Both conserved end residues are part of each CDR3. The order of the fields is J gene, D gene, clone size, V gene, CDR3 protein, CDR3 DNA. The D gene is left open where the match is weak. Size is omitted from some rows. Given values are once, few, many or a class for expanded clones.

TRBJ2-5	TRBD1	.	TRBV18	CASSPTGVETQYF	TGTGCCAGCTCACCCACAGGGGTAGAGACCCAGTACTTC
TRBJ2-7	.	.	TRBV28	CASSFSELGEQYF	TGTGCCAGCAGTTTTTCAGAACTGGGTGAGCAGTACTTC
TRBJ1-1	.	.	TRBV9	CASSPHPQGNTEAFF	TGTGCCAGCAGCCCCCACCCCCAGGGGAACACTGAAGCTTTCTTT
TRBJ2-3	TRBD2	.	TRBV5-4	CASSGGSPSGSTTDTQYF	TGTGCCAGCAGCGGGGGCAGCCCTAGCGGGAGCACCACAGATACGCAGTATTTT
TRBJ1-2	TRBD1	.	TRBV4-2	CASSRAGTGKDYGYTF	TGTGCCAGCAGCCGGGCCGGGACAGGGAAGGACTATGGCTACACCTTC
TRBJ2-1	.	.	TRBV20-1	CSANSGYGSYNEQFF	TGCAGTGCGAACTCAGGGTACGGCTCCTACAATGAGCAGTTCTTC
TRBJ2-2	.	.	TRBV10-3	CAISESGPNTGELFF	TGTGCCATCAGTGAGTCGGGACCTAACACCGGGGAGCTGTTTTTT
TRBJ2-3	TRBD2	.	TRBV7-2	CASSLVGGRSTYNEQYF	TGTGCCAGCAGCCTTGTTGGCGGGAGGTCTACGTACAATGAGCAGTATTTT
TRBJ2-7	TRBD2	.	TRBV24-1	CATASGRTTEQYF	TGTGCCACCGCTAGCGGGAGGACTACCGAGCAGTACTTC
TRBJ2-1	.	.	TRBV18	CASSPLVSSGDEQFF	TGTGCCAGCTCACCACTCGTGTCATCGGGGGATGAGCAGTTCTTC
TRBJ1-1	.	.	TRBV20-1	CSAREVTEAFF	TGCAGTGCTAGAGAAGTGACTGAAGCTTTCTTT
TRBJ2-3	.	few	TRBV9	CASSVEPPPTDTQYF	TGTGCCAGCAGCGTAGAACCCCCCCCCACAGATACGCAGTATTTT
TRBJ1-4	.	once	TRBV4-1	CASSQNGTPNEKLFF	TGCGCCAGCAGCCAAAACGGGACGCCGAATGAAAAACTGTTTTTT
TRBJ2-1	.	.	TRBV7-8	CASSPFETPNEQFF	TGTGCCAGCAGCCCCTTTGAGACACCCAATGAGCAGTTCTTC
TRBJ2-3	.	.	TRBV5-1	CASSLEGGPSTDTQYF	TGCGCCAGCAGCTTGGAAGGGGGGCCTAGCACAGATACGCAGTATTTT
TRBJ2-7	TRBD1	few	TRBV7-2	CASSAAIGTGRDEQYF	TGTGCCAGCAGCGCCGCTATCGGGACAGGGAGGGACGAGCAGTACTTC
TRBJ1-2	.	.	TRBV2	CASSRLYNYGYTF	TGTGCCAGCAGCCGACTGTATAACTATGGCTACACCTTC
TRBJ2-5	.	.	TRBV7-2	CASSLASGQGETQYF	TGTGCCAGCAGCTTAGCTTCAGGGCAGGGTGAGACCCAGTACTTC
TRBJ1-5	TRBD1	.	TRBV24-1	CATSDPLQGNQPQHF	TGTGCCACCAGTGATCCACTACAGGGGAATCAGCCCCAGCATTTT
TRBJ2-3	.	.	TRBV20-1	CSAPYSGFTDTQYF	TGCAGTGCACCTTACTCGGGTTTCACAGATACGCAGTATTTT
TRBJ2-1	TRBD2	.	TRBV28	CASSFGLAGGRYNEQFF	TGTGCCAGCAGTTTTGGTCTAGCGGGAGGACGCTACAATGAGCAGTTCTTC
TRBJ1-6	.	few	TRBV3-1	CASSQTGANSPLHF	TGTGCCAGCAGCCAAACCGGGGCCAATTCACCCCTCCACTTT
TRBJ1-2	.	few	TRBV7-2	CASSLNEGRFYGYTF	TGTGCCAGCAGCCTCAACGAGGGTCGCTTCTATGGCTACACCTTC
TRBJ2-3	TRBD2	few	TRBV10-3	CAISERGLAGTDTQYF	TGTGCCATCAGTGAGCGAGGACTAGCGGGAACCGATACGCAGTATTTT
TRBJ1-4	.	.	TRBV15	CATIQAGGKNEKLFF	TGTGCCACCATCCAAGCGGGGGGAAAGAACGAAAAACTGTTTTTT
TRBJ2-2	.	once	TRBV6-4	CASSEGASNTGELFF	TGTGCCAGCAGTGAGGGGGCGTCGAACACCGGGGAGCTGTTTTTT
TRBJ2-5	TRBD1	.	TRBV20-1	CSARRTGRKETQYF	TGCAGTGCAAGGAGGACAGGACGGAAAGAGACCCAGTACTTC
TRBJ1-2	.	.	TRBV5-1	CASSLAPINANYGYTF	TGCGCCAGCAGCTTGGCCCCGATCAATGCTAACTATGGCTACACCTTC
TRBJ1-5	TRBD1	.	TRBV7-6	CASSPGVGRQGAISQHF	TGTGCCAGCAGCCCGGGGGTGGGTCGACAGGGGGCGATTTCCCAGCATTTT
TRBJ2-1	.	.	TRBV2	CASSIINEQFF	TGTGCCAGCAGTATAATCAATGAGCAGTTCTTC
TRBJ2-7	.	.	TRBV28	CASSLRARTYEQYF	TGTGCCAGCAGTTTAAGGGCCCGAACCTACGAGCAGTACTTC
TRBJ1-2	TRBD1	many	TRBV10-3	CAISEERQGLSGYTF	TGTGCCATCAGTGAGGAGCGACAGGGTCTAAGTGGCTACACCTTC
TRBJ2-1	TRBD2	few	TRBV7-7	CASSRGLAGHNEQFF	TGTGCCAGCAGCCGGGGACTAGCGGGGCACAATGAGCAGTTCTTC
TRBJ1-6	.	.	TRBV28	CASSLVRASSYNSPLHF	TGTGCCAGCAGTTTGGTCCGGGCGAGCTCCTATAATTCACCCCTCCACTTT
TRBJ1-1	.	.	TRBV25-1	CASSPRMDSEAFF	TGCGCCAGCAGTCCAAGGATGGACAGTGAAGCTTTCTTT
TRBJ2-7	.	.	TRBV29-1	CSVGQAAHEQYF	TGCAGCGTTGGACAGGCCGCCCACGAGCAGTACTTC
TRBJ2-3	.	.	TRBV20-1	CSASPGDLTSGTDTQYF	TGCAGTGCTAGCCCAGGGGACCTAACCTCGGGCACAGATACGCAGTATTTT
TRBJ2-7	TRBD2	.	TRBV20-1	CSAREQTSGTYEQYF	TGCAGTGCTAGAGAACAGACTAGCGGGACGTACGAGCAGTACTTC
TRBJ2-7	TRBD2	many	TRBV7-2	CASSRPDGGLTVREQYF	TGTGCCAGCAGCCGCCCGGATGGGGGACTAACGGTCCGCGAGCAGTACTTC
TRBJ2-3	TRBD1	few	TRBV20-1	CSALPGTGVDTQYF	TGCAGTGCCCTCCCCGGGACAGGGGTGGATACGCAGTATTTT
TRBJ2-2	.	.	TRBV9	CASSVEGTRAGELFF	TGTGCCAGCAGCGTAGAGGGGACACGGGCCGGGGAGCTGTTTTTT
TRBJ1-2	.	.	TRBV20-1	CSARDISFAHYGYTF	TGCAGTGCTAGAGACATCTCATTTGCCCACTATGGCTACACCTTC
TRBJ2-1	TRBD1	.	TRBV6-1	CANRQGNEQFF	TGTGCCAACCGACAGGGTAATGAGCAGTTCTTC
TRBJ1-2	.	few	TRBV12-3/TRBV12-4	CASSDQGFPGYTF	TGTGCCAGCAGTGACCAGGGGTTCCCTGGCTACACCTTC
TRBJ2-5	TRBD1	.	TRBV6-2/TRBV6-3	CASTQLGTGDSRETQYF	TGTGCCAGCACACAGTTAGGGACAGGGGACAGCCGAGAGACCCAGTACTTC
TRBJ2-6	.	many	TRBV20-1	CSASTGANVLTF	TGCAGTGCTAGCACTGGGGCCAACGTCCTGACTTTC
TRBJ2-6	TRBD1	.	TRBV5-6	CASSLAGTGQKSSGANVLTF	TGTGCCAGCAGCTTGGCCGGGACAGGTCAAAAGAGCTCTGGGGCCAACGTCCTGACTTTC
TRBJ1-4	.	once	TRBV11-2	CASSSPTVLNEKLFF	TGTGCCAGCAGCTCTCCGACAGTTCTGAATGAAAAACTGTTTTTT
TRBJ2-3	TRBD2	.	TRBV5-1	CASSPRLAGETDTQYF	TGCGCCAGCAGCCCAAGACTAGCGGGAGAGACAGATACGCAGTATTTT
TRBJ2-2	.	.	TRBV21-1	CASSSEGQGFTGELFF	TGTGCCAGCAGCTCAGAGGGACAGGGGTTTACAGGGGAGCTGTTTTTT
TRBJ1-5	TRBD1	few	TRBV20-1	CSARGGTEYQPQHF	TGCAGTGCTAGAGGAGGGACAGAGTATCAGCCCCAGCATTTT
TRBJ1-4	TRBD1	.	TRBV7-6	CASTLSPRGEKLFF	TGTGCCAGCACCCTTAGCCCCAGGGGGGAAAAACTGTTTTTT
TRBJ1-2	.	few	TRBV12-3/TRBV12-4	CASSETGWQTYGYTF	TGTGCCAGCAGTGAAACAGGGTGGCAGACCTATGGCTACACCTTC